These T cell receptor beta chains were read from a single sample in a study of blood T cell repertoires in COVID-19. The assay was immunoSEQ multiplex PCR, and TCRdb's table has in-frame clones only and misses some. The sample contains around 40,000 clones, around 84% of which appear only once. The specimen sequenced was peripheral blood. These TCRs come from a human donor in a cohort sampled during active COVID-19. The CDR3 runs from the conserved cysteine through the conserved F or W. A D gene is named only where the DNA matches it firmly. Clone size appears in some rows only: once, few, many, or a class for an expanded clone.

>TRBV5-1|TRBJ2-1|NA|NA
CASSLDYHDEQFF
TGCGCCAGCAGCCTGGACTACCACGATGAGCAGTTCTTC
>TRBV7-9|TRBJ1-1|NA|TRBD1
CASSLGKGATEAFF
TGTGCCAGCAGCTTAGGGAAGGGGGCTACTGAAGCTTTCTTT
>TRBV7-9|TRBJ1-2|NA|TRBD1
CASSETGGAYYGYTF
TGTGCCAGCAGCGAGACAGGGGGCGCATACTATGGCTACACCTTC
>TRBV27|TRBJ2-1|NA|NA
CASTEMQGGEQFF
TGTGCCAGCACTGAAATGCAGGGAGGTGAGCAGTTCTTC
>TRBV2|TRBJ2-1|NA|NA
CASSPTRGGNEQFF
TGTGCCAGCAGTCCCACAAGGGGGGGGAATGAGCAGTTCTTC
>TRBV27|TRBJ1-2|NA|TRBD1
CASSLSWGQSFIYGYTF
TGTGCCAGCAGTTTATCGTGGGGACAGAGCTTTATCTATGGCTACACCTTC
>TRBV7-9|TRBJ2-5|NA|NA
CASSFEGRGQETQYF
TGTGCCAGCAGCTTCGAGGGGAGGGGGCAAGAGACCCAGTACTTC
>TRBV19|TRBJ2-7|NA|TRBD1
CATGKNSNYEQYF
TGTGCGACAGGGAAGAACTCCAACTACGAGCAGTACTTC
>TRBV29-1|TRBJ1-2|NA|TRBD1
CSVHTGGVSGGYTF
TGCAGCGTCCATACAGGGGGCGTATCGGGAGGCTACACCTTC
>TRBV2|TRBJ2-3|NA|TRBD2
CASSLGTSGVLPGYF
TGTGCCAGCAGCCTAGGGACTAGCGGGGTCCTCCCGGGGTATTTT
>TRBV6-1|TRBJ1-4|NA|TRBD1
CASSEAPTGGVGTNEKLFF
TGTGCCAGCAGTGAAGCCCCGACAGGGGGCGTCGGAACTAATGAAAAACTGTTTTTT
>TRBV7-9|TRBJ1-1|few|NA
CASSSQGMNTEAFF
TGTGCCAGCAGCTCCCAGGGAATGAACACTGAAGCTTTCTTT
>TRBV5-1|TRBJ1-2|NA|NA
CASSLGRAASYGYTF
TGCGCCAGCAGCTTGGGGCGGGCAGCCTCATATGGCTACACCTTC
>TRBV10-1|TRBJ2-7|once|NA
CASSEGYSGLDEQYF
TGCGCCAGCAGTGAAGGGTACAGCGGGTTGGACGAGCAGTACTTC
>TRBV18|TRBJ1-3|NA|TRBD1
CASSATGVEDTIYF
TGTGCCAGCTCAGCTACAGGGGTGGAGGACACCATATATTTT
>TRBV19|TRBJ2-1|NA|NA
CASRGGGAYSSYNEQFF
TGTGCCAGTAGAGGGGGCGGGGCCTATAGCTCCTACAATGAGCAGTTCTTC
>TRBV5-1|TRBJ1-1|NA|NA
CASSSTATNTEAFF
TGCGCCAGCAGCAGTACAGCAACGAACACTGAAGCTTTCTTT
>TRBV7-3|TRBJ2-3|NA|NA
CASSPDSGDTQYF
TGTGCCAGCAGCCCAGACTCGGGAGATACGCAGTATTTT
>TRBV19|TRBJ2-5|once|NA
CASRPRVGETQYF
TGTGCCAGTAGACCCAGGGTCGGAGAGACCCAGTACTTC
>TRBV7-9|TRBJ1-4|once|NA
CASSPPRTGDEKLFF
TGTGCCAGCAGCCCTCCCAGGACTGGCGATGAAAAACTGTTTTTT
>TRBV6-1|TRBJ1-2|once|NA
CASSEIRDGLRYGYTF
TGTGCCAGCAGTGAAATCCGCGATGGGCTCCGCTATGGCTACACCTTC
>TRBV10-1|TRBJ2-3|NA|TRBD2
CASSEISGGRTDTQYF
TGCGCCAGCAGTGAGATAAGCGGGGGGCGCACAGATACGCAGTATTTT
>TRBV12-5|TRBJ2-1|NA|NA
CASGLGTATVEQFF
TGTGCTAGTGGTTTGGGGACTGCGACCGTGGAGCAGTTCTTC
>TRBV18|TRBJ1-1|NA|NA
CASSPGMNTEAFF
TGTGCCAGCTCACCGGGCATGAACACTGAAGCTTTCTTT
>TRBV2|TRBJ2-5|NA|TRBD2
CASSQLAGGAGAQYF
TGTGCCAGCAGTCAACTCGCGGGGGGGGCCGGGGCCCAGTACTTC
>TRBV11-2|TRBJ1-6|few|NA
CASQQGNLDSPLHF
TGTGCCAGTCAACAGGGAAACCTCGACTCACCCCTCCACTTT
>TRBV6-1|TRBJ2-7|NA|NA
CASSETAGSGEQYF
TGTGCCAGCAGTGAGACGGCAGGGTCGGGCGAGCAGTACTTC
>TRBV5-8|TRBJ2-5|NA|TRBD1
CASSSDRGRGIETQYF
TGTGCCAGCAGCTCGGACAGGGGGCGAGGTATAGAGACCCAGTACTTC
>TRBV7-3|TRBJ2-1|once|TRBD2
CASSSGLAGGGSEQFF
TGTGCCAGCAGCTCCGGACTAGCGGGGGGAGGGAGTGAGCAGTTCTTC
>TRBV25-1|TRBJ1-6|NA|NA
CASSLGHTYNSPLHF
TGTGCCAGCAGTCTGGGACACACCTATAATTCACCCCTCCACTTT
>TRBV18|TRBJ2-5|NA|NA
CASSPPSGGSETQYF
TGTGCCAGCTCACCACCCTCGGGTGGATCAGAGACCCAGTACTTC
>TRBV3-1/TRBV3-2|TRBJ2-7|once|TRBD2
CASSQGHSGGADEQYF
TGTGCCAGCAGCCAAGGCCATAGCGGGGGGGCCGACGAGCAGTACTTC
>TRBV6-6|TRBJ1-2|NA|NA
CASSYSMGANYGYTF
TGTGCCAGCAGTTACTCAATGGGGGCCAACTATGGCTACACCTTC
>TRBV29-1|TRBJ1-4|NA|NA
CSGQGATNEKLFF
TGCAGCGGGCAGGGTGCAACTAATGAAAAACTGTTTTTT
>TRBV5-1|TRBJ1-1|NA|TRBD1
CASSSGTGWDTEAFF
TGCGCCAGCAGCTCCGGGACAGGGTGGGACACTGAAGCTTTCTTT
>TRBV4-1|TRBJ2-2|NA|NA
CASSQEGAGLTGELFF
TGCGCCAGCAGCCAAGAGGGGGCAGGGTTGACCGGGGAGCTGTTTTTT
>TRBV4-1|TRBJ2-3|NA|TRBD2
CASSQGWTSVDTQYF
TGCGCCAGCAGCCAAGGTTGGACTAGCGTAGATACGCAGTATTTT
>TRBV10-2|TRBJ1-3|NA|NA
CASSLSSGNTIYF
TGCGCCAGCAGTTTGAGCTCTGGAAACACCATATATTTT
>TRBV24-1|TRBJ1-2|few|TRBD1
CATSDSKQGYYGYTF
TGTGCCACCAGTGATTCGAAACAGGGGTACTATGGCTACACCTTC
>TRBV15|TRBJ1-1|NA|NA
CATSSLRATEAFF
TGTGCCACCAGCAGCCTCAGGGCCACTGAAGCTTTCTTT
>TRBV6-6|TRBJ2-7|NA|TRBD2
CASRVSGGSYEQYF
TGTGCCAGCAGGGTAAGCGGGGGATCCTACGAGCAGTACTTC
>TRBV9|TRBJ2-2|NA|TRBD1
CASSGDRGSFNTGELFF
TGTGCCAGCAGCGGGGACAGGGGATCTTTTAACACCGGGGAGCTGTTTTTT
>TRBV19|TRBJ2-3|NA|NA
CASTAMSGVTDTQYF
TGTGCCAGTACCGCGATGTCGGGGGTCACAGATACGCAGTATTTT
>TRBV13|TRBJ2-3|NA|NA
CASSSSTDTQYF
TGTGCCAGCAGCTCCTCCACAGATACGCAGTATTTT
>TRBV9|TRBJ1-1|once|TRBD1
CASSLRQGDTEAFF
TGTGCCAGCAGCCTTCGACAGGGTGACACTGAAGCTTTCTTT
>TRBV12-5|TRBJ1-2|NA|NA
CASGLGGVQGYTF
TGTGCTAGTGGTTTGGGGGGAGTCCAAGGCTACACCTTC
>TRBV10-2|TRBJ1-6|NA|TRBD1
CASSLQGPPNNSPLHF
TGCGCCAGCAGCTTACAGGGGCCCCCAAATAATTCACCCCTCCACTTT
>TRBV5-4|TRBJ2-1|few|NA
CASSRGAESSYNEQFF
TGTGCCAGCAGCCGCGGGGCGGAGAGCTCCTACAATGAGCAGTTCTTC
>TRBV7-6|TRBJ2-1|once|NA
CASSLAGGAPNEQFF
TGTGCCAGCAGCTTAGCGGGGGGGGCGCCCAATGAGCAGTTCTTC
>TRBV5-4|TRBJ1-2|NA|NA
CASSLAGVNGYTF
TGTGCCAGCAGCTTGGCGGGGGTAAATGGCTACACCTTC
>TRBV7-9|TRBJ2-7|NA|NA
CASRPSGNWEQYF
TGTGCCAGCAGGCCGAGCGGAAATTGGGAGCAGTACTTC
>TRBV6-5|TRBJ2-5|NA|NA
CASTDRQIGETQYF
TGTGCCAGCACGGATAGACAGATAGGGGAGACCCAGTACTTC
>TRBV13|TRBJ1-4|NA|NA
CASSIKTGSTTNEKLFF
TGTGCCAGCAGCATCAAGACAGGCTCCACAACTAATGAAAAACTGTTTTTT
>TRBV6-1|TRBJ2-7|NA|NA
CASSEQGGGFYEQYF
TGTGCCAGCAGTGAACAGGGCGGAGGGTTCTACGAGCAGTACTTC
>TRBV3-1/TRBV3-2|TRBJ2-3|NA|NA
CASSPQQGYTQYF
TGTGCCAGCAGCCCCCAACAGGGCTATACGCAGTATTTT
>TRBV11-2|TRBJ2-5|NA|TRBD2
CASSLAGGRQETQYF
TGTGCCAGCAGCCTCGCGGGGGGCAGACAAGAGACCCAGTACTTC
>TRBV10-2|TRBJ1-6|NA|TRBD1
CASGRTGYNSPLHF
TGCGCCAGTGGGAGGACAGGGTATAATTCACCCCTCCACTTT
>TRBV10-1|TRBJ1-1|NA|NA
CASSKGANTEAFF
TGCGCCAGCAGTAAAGGGGCGAACACTGAAGCTTTCTTT
>TRBV19|TRBJ1-2|NA|TRBD1
CASSIVGTGDGYTF
TGTGCCAGTAGTATAGTCGGGACAGGGGACGGCTACACCTTC